The next 24 T cell receptor beta chains were all read from a single sample in a study of T cell changes during pregnancy in multiple sclerosis. Measured with immunoSEQ multiplex PCR; TCRdb has only the in-frame clones, and not every one. The repertoire holds approximately 60,000 clones, with around 90% as singletons. This specimen was peripheral blood, taken in the second trimester of pregnancy. The receptors come from a female donor with multiple sclerosis, enrolled in a pregnancy study.

The CDR3 region has the DNA TGTGCCACCAGCAACTGGGCGGGACAGCCCCAGCATTTT. It specifies CATSNWAGQPQHF. The chain combines TRBV15 with TRBJ1-5; D gene uncertain. Germline CDR1 LNHNV, CDR2 YYDKDF (reference sequence). V was shortened by 4 bases and J by 7 bases, with 11 bases between the two germline ends. The CDR3 extends over 13 amino acids.

The rearrangement uses TRBV11-2 and TRBJ1-1; unclear D gene. The ends were cut back, 3 bases at V and 0 bases at J, with 2 bases in the middle. The CDR3 has 12 residues. Germline V gives CDR1 SGHAT, CDR2 FQNNGV. In DNA, the CDR3 is TGTGCCAGCAGCTTTATGAACACTGAAGCTTTCTTT. The encoded protein is CASSFMNTEAFF.

The chain combines TRBV4-1 with TRBJ1-2; 9 bases map to TRBD1. V shed 6 bases and J 8 bases; nucleotides not matched to a gene: 22. The CDR3 spans 18 residues. The germline V gene encodes CDR1 MGHRA and CDR2 YSYEKL. Here the CDR3 reads CASRRRVETGGIARGYTF. CDR3 DNA: TGCGCCAGCAGAAGAAGGGTAGAGACAGGGGGAATTGCGCGAGGCTACACCTTC.

The table lists this clone with a count of one. J is TRBJ2-1 and V is TRBV28; 7 bases fit TRBD2. Looked up from germline, CDR1 is MDHEN and CDR2 is SYDVKM. V shed 6 bases and J 1 base; nucleotides not matched to a gene: 6. This CDR3 spans 15 amino acids. CDR3 nucleotides: TGTGCCAGCAGCCCGCCAGCGGGGTCCTACAATGAGCAGTTCTTC. Amino acid sequence: CASSPPAGSYNEQFF.

The chain has TRBV6-5 and TRBJ1-1, with a tentative D call TRBD1 (5 bases). The CDR3 has 16 amino acids. V lost 0 bases and J lost 1, with 12 bases in between. CDR1 is MNHEY, CDR2 SVGAGI, per germline. CDR3 loop: CASSYSTGEGNTEAFF. The CDR3 region has the DNA TGTGCCAGCAGTTACTCGACGGGGGAAGGGAACACTGAAGCTTTCTTT.

This sequence joins TRBV2 and TRBJ1-6; 10 nucleotides line up with TRBD1. V lost 6 bases, J lost 14 bases, and 13 bases stayed unmatched. Germline assignment: CDR1 SNHLY and CDR2 FYNNEI. The CDR3 is 15 amino acids. CDR3 in DNA: TGTGCCAGCAGACGCGGACCGGTGGACAGGGGGTCCCTCCACTTT. This gives the protein CASRRGPVDRGSLHF. Full variable domain (remainder filled in from reference TRBV2 and TRBJ1-6): EPEVTQTPSHQVTQMGQEVILRCVPISNHLYFYWYRQILGQKVEFLVSFYNNEISEKSEIFDDQFSVERPDGSNFTLKIRSTKLEDSAMYFCASRRGPVDRGSLHFGNGTRLTVT.

This rearrangement joins TRBV7-9 to TRBJ2-1; TRBD2 might be the D (5 bases). Germline CDR1 reads SEHNR; CDR2 reads FQNEAQ (reference sequence). V was shortened by 5 bases and J by 7 bases, with 18 bases between the two germline ends. CDR3 size: 15 residues. CDR3 in DNA: TGTGCCAGCAGCCCGGGGAGAGTAAGGTGGAATGAGCAGTTCTTC. Its translation is CASSPGRVRWNEQFF.

The genes are TRBV6-5 and TRBJ1-4; D ambiguous. The V end was cut by 6 bases, the J end by 5 bases, with 16 bases between. This CDR3 comprises 15 residues. Germline-derived CDR1 and CDR2 are MNHEY and SVGAGI. The CDR3 nucleotides read TGTGCCAGCAGCCGCCGCGGGGAGCGGAATGAAAAACTGTTTTTT. This encodes CASSRRGERNEKLFF.

The rearrangement links TRBV30 to TRBJ1-5, with D unclear. This CDR3 region has 15 residues. V lost 4 bases and J lost 3, with 16 bases in between. Germline loops: CDR1 GTSNPN, CDR2 SVGIG (reference sequence). This chain's CDR3 is CAWKPMGRFNQPQHF. The CDR3 nucleotides read TGTGCCTGGAAACCGATGGGCCGTTTCAATCAGCCCCAGCATTTT. The full variable domain, its missing parts supplied by reference TRBV30 and TRBJ1-5, is SQTIHQWPATLVQPVGSPLSLECTVEGTSNPNLYWYRQAAGRGLQLLFYSVGIGQISSEVPQNLSASRPQDRQFILSSKKLLLSDSGFYLCAWKPMGRFNQPQHFGDGTRLSIL.

The V gene is TRBV6-5, the J gene TRBJ1-2; a weak D match, TRBD1 (6 bases). The CDR3 spans 14 residues. Germline V gene data show CDR1 as MNHEY and CDR2 as SVGAGI. V lost 0 bases and J 5 bases, leaving 10 bases between the germline ends. CDR3 amino acids: CASSYSEGGYGYTF. The CDR3 nucleotides read TGTGCCAGCAGTTACTCGGAGGGGGGGTATGGCTACACCTTC.

The chain couples TRBV7-2 to TRBJ1-5; no definite D call. This CDR3 contains 15 residues. V was cut by 3 bases and J by 0 bases, with 9 bases left in between. Germline CDR1 and CDR2: SGHTA and FQGNSA. The CDR3 protein is CASSLYGNSNQPQHF. The CDR3 nucleotides read TGTGCCAGCAGCTTGTATGGCAATAGCAATCAGCCCCAGCATTTT.

The chain uses TRBV6-1 and TRBJ1-1, with D uncertain. CDR1 is MNHNS and CDR2 is SASEGT in the germline V gene. V lost 0 bases and J 4 bases, leaving 12 bases between the germline ends. The length of the CDR3 is 15 residues. The CDR3 is CASSEAGLPATEAFF. The CDR3 DNA reads TGTGCCAGCAGTGAAGCTGGGCTGCCTGCCACTGAAGCTTTCTTT.

This rearrangement joins TRBV9 to TRBJ2-6; D is uncertain. V dropped 3 bases and J dropped 4 bases, with 11 bases sitting between them. Germline V lookup: CDR1 SGDLS, CDR2 YYNGEE. There are 15 residues in the CDR3. The CDR3 protein is CASSASPTGANVLTF. Here the CDR3 DNA reads TGTGCCAGCAGCGCCTCGCCTACCGGGGCCAACGTCCTGACTTTC.

The chain has TRBV6-4 and TRBJ2-3; 10 positions match TRBD2. The V segment lost 5 bases and the J segment 4 bases; nucleotides outside the gene matches: 6. Germline V gene data show CDR1 as MRHNA and CDR2 as SNTAGT. The CDR3 spans 15 residues. As DNA, the CDR3 is TGTGCCAGCAGTCCCACTAGCGGGGTTGCAGATACGCAGTATTTT. Amino acid sequence: CASSPTSGVADTQYF.

The genes are TRBV10-3 and TRBJ1-1; D is perhaps TRBD1 (5 bases). This CDR3 is 13 amino acids long. In germline, CDR1 is ENHRY, CDR2 SYGVKD. Trimming cost V 7 bases and J 1 base, with 10 bases left between them. In DNA form, the CDR3 reads TGTGCCATCAAAGAAACAGGGAACACTGAAGCTTTCTTT. Its protein product is CAIKETGNTEAFF.

This clone was observed a handful of times. The chain combines TRBV7-8 with TRBJ2-2; D possibly corresponds to TRBD1 (6 bases). The germline V gene has CDR1 SGHVS and CDR2 FQNEAQ. The V end lost 5 bases, the J end lost 2 bases, and 18 bases lay between the germline ends. This CDR3 region has 17 residues. CDR3 in amino acids: CASSLPGHRANTGELFF. The CDR3 DNA follows: TGTGCCAGCAGCCTACCGGGACACAGAGCTAACACCGGGGAGCTGTTTTTT.

The chain is built from TRBV19 and TRBJ1-2; TRBD1 matches at 9 bases. This CDR3 region has 13 residues. CDR1 LNHDA and CDR2 SQIVND come from the germline V gene (reference sequence). V was pared by 5 bases and J by 5 bases, with 3 bases of the junction left unmatched. CDR3 residues: CASSAGTGYGYTF. CDR3 DNA: TGTGCCAGTAGTGCCGGGACAGGGTATGGCTACACCTTC.

The chain couples TRBV5-4 to TRBJ1-2; D perhaps matches TRBD1 (5 bases). The length of the CDR3 is 15 residues. Germline CDR1 is SGHNT and CDR2 is YYREEE (reference sequence). V shed 1 base and J shed 4 bases, with 14 bases lying between them. This chain's CDR3 is CASSLKGGVIYGYTF. CDR3 coding DNA: TGTGCCAGCAGCTTGAAGGGAGGGGTCATCTATGGCTACACCTTC.

The rearrangement uses TRBV5-1 and TRBJ2-5; 13 nucleotides align to TRBD2. Germline lookup yields CDR1 SGHRS and CDR2 YFSETQ. This CDR3 is built from 18 residues. Germline trimming cut 1 base from V and 1 base from J; bases unmatched to any gene: 7. DNA for the CDR3: TGCGCCAGCAGCTTGACTGGACTAGCGGGGGCCCGCCAAGAGACCCAGTACTTC. Translated: CASSLTGLAGARQETQYF.

This clone appeared a single time. J is TRBJ1-5 and V is TRBV20-1; D remains unclear. Per germline, CDR1 DFQATT and CDR2 SNEGSKA (reference sequence). Trimming took 6 bases from V and 9 from J, leaving 12 bases between them. The CDR3 is 11 residues long. The CDR3 spells CSAKKLGPQHF. For the CDR3, the DNA is TGCAGTGCAAAGAAGCTCGGGCCCCAGCATTTT.

The chain carries TRBV27 and TRBJ1-3, with D hard to call. CDR3 size: 16 residues. CDR1 and CDR2 (germline): MNHEY, SMNVEV (reference sequence). V shed 2 bases and J shed 2 bases, with 13 bases lying between them. Here the CDR3 DNA reads TGTGCCAGCAGTTTACGAGGGCCCCTGCCTGGAAACACCATATATTTT. Its protein product is CASSLRGPLPGNTIYF.

The rearrangement links TRBV11-2 to TRBJ1-3, with 12 positions matching TRBD1. The CDR3 covers 17 residues. Germline lookup yields CDR1 SGHAT and CDR2 FQNNGV. Trimming cost V 4 bases and J 0 bases; bases outside gene matches: 4. The CDR3 nucleotides are TGTGCCAGCAGCTCGGGACAGGGGGCATTCTCTGGAAACACCATATATTTT. It encodes CASSSGQGAFSGNTIYF.

The chain couples TRBV5-4 to TRBJ2-1, with D uncertain. Trimming took 0 bases from V and 4 from J, leaving 2 bases between them. Germline lookup yields CDR1 SGHNT and CDR2 YYREEE (reference sequence). This CDR3 contains 12 residues. CDR3 sequence: CASSLAYNEQFF. CDR3 bases: TGTGCCAGCAGCTTGGCTTACAATGAGCAGTTCTTC. The complete variable domain, with remaining parts taken from reference TRBV5-4 and TRBJ2-1, reads ETGVTQSPTHLIKTRGQQVTLRCSSQSGHNTVSWYQQALGQGPQFIFQYYREEENGRGNFPPRFSGLQFPNYSSELNVNALELDDSALYLCASSLAYNEQFFGPGTRLTVL.

This clone was recorded a few times. The chain couples TRBV4-1 to TRBJ1-2, with a possible D match to TRBD1 (6 bases). This CDR3 is 15 amino acids long. The ends were cut back, 4 bases at V and 1 base at J, with 13 bases in the middle. CDR1 MGHRA and CDR2 YSYEKL come from the germline V gene. CDR3 residues: CASSPIRGSNYGYTF. The CDR3 DNA follows: TGCGCCAGCAGCCCCATCAGGGGAAGTAACTATGGCTACACCTTC.